Listed below are T cell receptor beta chains from one sample, sequenced in a study of T cell responses to AZD1222 COVID-19 vaccine. Method: immunoSEQ multiplex PCR; TCRdb's copy keeps in-frame clones and lacks some. The data show 70,000 to 95,000 clones, 90% seen once. This sample comprised peripheral blood, obtained on day 0 of AZD1222 vaccination. The receptors shown here come from an adult in good health. The CDR3 runs from the conserved cysteine through the conserved F or W. The order of the fields is D gene, V gene, J gene, CDR3 length, clone size, CDR3 DNA, CDR3 protein. A D gene is named only where the DNA matches it firmly. The size field is filled for only some rows; it gives once, few, many or a size class.

TRBD2	TRBV7-8	TRBJ2-5	16	NA	TGTGCCAGCAGCCCCCGGACTAGCGGGGGGGAAGAGACCCAGTACTTC	CASSPRTSGGEETQYF
NA	TRBV9	TRBJ1-1	16	NA	TGTGCCAGCAGGAAAGGAGAGGGCCGGGCGGACACTGAAGCTTTCTTT	CASRKGEGRADTEAFF
NA	TRBV5-6	TRBJ2-1	14	NA	TGTGCCAGCAGCTTCCCTCAGGGCTACAATGAGCAGTTCTTC	CASSFPQGYNEQFF
NA	TRBV19	TRBJ2-2	14	NA	TGTGCCAGTAGTATAGGAGGCCCTAAAGGGGAGCTGTTTTTT	CASSIGGPKGELFF
NA	TRBV7-7	TRBJ2-5	11	NA	TGTGCCAGCCAACAGGGAGAGACCCAGTACTTC	CASQQGETQYF
NA	TRBV27	TRBJ1-6	14	NA	TGTGCCAGCAGTTGGGACCAATTTAGGTCACCCCTCCACTTT	CASSWDQFRSPLHF
NA	TRBV18	TRBJ2-2	13	NA	TGTGCCAGCTCACCTCAGGGTACCGGGGAGCTGTTTTTT	CASSPQGTGELFF
NA	TRBV11-3	TRBJ2-1	13	NA	TGTGCCAGCAGCTTAGAGCAGGACTGGAGTACGATCTTC	CASSLEQDWSTIF
NA	TRBV7-8	TRBJ1-6	15	NA	TGTGCCAGCAGCCAACCAGGGAAATCAAATTCACCCCTCCACTTT	CASSQPGKSNSPLHF
TRBD1	TRBV7-9	TRBJ2-1	11	NA	TGTGCCAGCAGCTCAGACAGGGTCGCGTTCTTC	CASSSDRVAFF
NA	TRBV5-1	TRBJ1-1	14	NA	TGCGCCAGCAGCTTAGGGACTACAGAACCTGAAGCTTTCTTT	CASSLGTTEPEAFF
NA	TRBV5-6	TRBJ2-7	15	NA	TGTGCCAGCAGCACTATCCCAGGTCCCTCCTACGAGCAGTACTTC	CASSTIPGPSYEQYF
TRBD1	TRBV24-1	TRBJ1-2	15	once	TGTGCCACCAGTGACTCCAGACAGGGGTCCTATGGCTACACCTTC	CATSDSRQGSYGYTF
NA	TRBV5-1	TRBJ2-2	15	once	TGCGCCAGCAGCTTGGATAGGGACTACACCGGGGAGCTGTTTTTT	CASSLDRDYTGELFF
NA	TRBV4-3	TRBJ2-1	12	NA	TGCGCCAGCAGCCAAGGGGGGAATGAGCAGTTCTTC	CASSQGGNEQFF
NA	TRBV9	TRBJ1-2	15	NA	TGTGCCAGCAGCGCTCCCTCGGGGGGGAGCTATGGCTACACCTTC	CASSAPSGGSYGYTF
NA	TRBV7-2	TRBJ1-1	15	NA	TGTGCCAGCAGCTCTCGAAGGGGAGGAAACACTGAAGCTTTCTTT	CASSSRRGGNTEAFF
TRBD2	TRBV5-1	TRBJ2-7	20	NA	TGCGCCAGCAGCTTGAGAGGGGGCCTAGCGGGAGGGCCGGATTCCTACGAGCAGTACTTC	CASSLRGGLAGGPDSYEQYF
NA	TRBV25-1	TRBJ1-2	12	once	TGTGCCAGCAGTGAAGCGCTTTATGGCTACACCTTC	CASSEALYGYTF
NA	TRBV5-5	TRBJ2-5	13	NA	TGTGCCAGCAGCTTCCAGTACCAAGAGACCCAGTACTTC	CASSFQYQETQYF
NA	TRBV11-3	TRBJ2-1	15	NA	TGTGCCAGCAGCCCGGCGGGTCCCTCCTACAATGAGCAGTTCTTC	CASSPAGPSYNEQFF
TRBD1	TRBV27	TRBJ1-5	14	NA	TGTGCCAGCAGTTTATCGTGGGACAGCCCTTACCAGCATTTT	CASSLSWDSPYQHF
NA	TRBV7-2	TRBJ1-1	14	NA	TGTGCCAGCAGCTTGGATAGCAGGAACACTGAAGCTTTCTTT	CASSLDSRNTEAFF
NA	TRBV11-3	TRBJ2-5	15	NA	TGTGCCAGCAGCTTAGTATGGACTCAAGGGGAGACCCAGTACTTC	CASSLVWTQGETQYF
TRBD1	TRBV5-5	TRBJ2-2	15	NA	TGTGCCAGCAGCCCGACAGGGATGGGCACCGGGGAGCTGTTTTTT	CASSPTGMGTGELFF
TRBD2	TRBV5-1	TRBJ2-2	17	NA	TGCGCCAGCAGCTCGCCCCCCGGGACTAGAGGCACCGGGGAGCTGTTTTTT	CASSSPPGTRGTGELFF
TRBD1	TRBV7-3	TRBJ2-2	14	NA	TGTGCCAGCAGCTTAGGGACAGGGGCCGGGGAGCTGTTTTTT	CASSLGTGAGELFF
TRBD2	TRBV3-1/TRBV3-2	TRBJ2-7	15	NA	TGTGCCAGCAGCCGCGGCGTAGCGGGAGGTAACGAGCAGTACTTC	CASSRGVAGGNEQYF
NA	TRBV6-1	TRBJ2-2	15	NA	TGTGCCAGCAGTGAAGCGGCGGGGGCAACCGGGGAGCTGTTTTTT	CASSEAAGATGELFF
NA	TRBV5-1	TRBJ1-5	14	NA	TGCGCCAGCAGCTTGGTTCCCTCTAATCAGCCCCAGCATTTT	CASSLVPSNQPQHF
TRBD1	TRBV15	TRBJ1-2	16	NA	TGTGCCACCAGCCCCCGCAATACAGGGGAGCGCTATGGCTACACCTTC	CATSPRNTGERYGYTF
TRBD1	TRBV11-3	TRBJ2-3	15	NA	TGTGCCAGCAGCACCGGACAGGGGAGCACAGATACGCAGTATTTT	CASSTGQGSTDTQYF
NA	TRBV6-2/TRBV6-3	TRBJ1-6	16	NA	TGTGCCAGCAGTGGGGTGCCGGGACCGAAGGATTCACCCCTCCACTTT	CASSGVPGPKDSPLHF